Below, 22 T cell receptor beta chains from the same sample are listed, as sequenced in a study of beta chain features in type 1 diabetes. Reverse transcribing all isolated RNA meant expressed TCRB transcripts were sequenced. Repertoires were generated with immunoSEQ multiplex PCR, while TCRdb's copy carries only in-frame clones and drops some. The table includes 200,000 to 300,000 clones, 12% to 15% detected once. Material: naive CD4+ T cells from blood. Receptor source: a woman aged 40 to 50 in good health.

Here the CDR3 reads CASTLGLPNTGELFF. CDR3 DNA sequence: TGTGCCAGCACCCTGGGACTCCCGAACACCGGGGAGCTGTTTTTT. The chain is built from TRBV5-8 and TRBJ2-2, with a tentative D call TRBD2 (6 bases). Germline assignment: CDR1 SGHTS and CDR2 YDEGEE. This CDR3 comprises 15 residues. V lost 6 bases and J 0 bases, leaving 12 bases between the germline ends. Filled out from reference TRBV5-8 and TRBJ2-2, the complete variable domain reads EAGVTQSPTHLIKTRGQQATLRCSPISGHTSVYWYQQALGLGLQFLLWYDEGEERNRGNFPPRFSGRQFPNYSSELNVNALELEDSALYLCASTLGLPNTGELFFGEGSRLTVL.

V is TRBV5-5 and J is TRBJ2-1, with 12 bases matching TRBD2. The germline V gene has CDR1 SGHKS and CDR2 YYEKEE (reference sequence). V dropped 4 bases and J dropped 3; count of bases not matched to a gene: 5. This CDR3 comprises 16 residues. The chain's CDR3 is CASSLGLAGSYNEQFF. CDR3 sequence (DNA): TGTGCCAGCAGCCTTGGACTAGCGGGGAGCTACAATGAGCAGTTCTTC.

This clone showed up just a few times. V usage is TRBV4-1 and J usage is TRBJ2-1, with 9 bases that match TRBD1. The J segment lost 6 bases and the V segment lost 0 bases, leaving 12 bases of the junction unmatched. From germline, CDR1 is MGHRA and CDR2 YSYEKL. The CDR3 is 18 residues long. This CDR3 reads CASSQDLLRRQGGNEQFF. The CDR3 DNA reads TGCGCCAGCAGCCAAGATCTTCTAAGGAGACAGGGGGGCAATGAGCAGTTCTTC.

This clone was seen a handful of times. The chain is built from TRBV5-1 and TRBJ2-1, with a tentative D call TRBD2 (5 bases). This CDR3 region has 13 residues. Germline V CDR1 and CDR2: SGHRS, YFSETQ. The V gene lost 4 bases and the J gene lost 8 bases, with 13 bases spanning the gap. The CDR3 is CASSTGETDEQFF. The CDR3 region has the DNA TGCGCCAGCAGCACCGGGGAAACTGATGAGCAGTTCTTC.

This clone appeared a few times. No DNA is shown, since the ends of the CDR3 on it are uncertain; the CDR3 is the one TCRdb lists. The chain has TRBV21-1 and TRBJ1-2. TRBV21-1 is described as a pseudogene. The CDR3 length equals 15 residues, ends included. This chain's CDR3 is CASSRGVGSGSWYTF.

This clone was seen more than once but under ten times. V and J are TRBV4-1 and TRBJ1-4; the D gene is possibly TRBD1 (5 bases). CDR1 is MGHRA and CDR2 is YSYEKL in the germline V gene. There are 15 residues in the CDR3. V was trimmed by 0 bases and J by 7 bases, leaving 12 bases between them. Here the CDR3 DNA reads TGCGCCAGCAGCCAAGAAGGACAAATACTTGAAAAACTGTTTTTT. Translation gives CASSQEGQILEKLFF.

This clone occurred a few times. The V and J genes are TRBV12-5 and TRBJ2-3; no definite D call. The germline CDR1 and CDR2 sequences are LGHNT and FRNRAP. The V and J ends lost 0 bases and 5 bases respectively, with 6 bases between them. This CDR3 is built from 13 residues. The CDR3 DNA reads as TGTGCTAGTGGTTTGGTACACGAAGATACGCAGTATTTT. Its protein product is CASGLVHEDTQYF.

This chain uses TRBV27 with TRBJ1-2; D not certain. The V gene's germline CDR1 is MNHEY and CDR2 SMNVEV (reference sequence). Trimming pared 6 bases from V and 5 bases from J, leaving 13 bases between. The CDR3 spans 13 residues. The DNA of the CDR3 is TGTGCCAGCAGATTCGGGAGGCAGTATGGCTACACCTTC. It codes for CASRFGRQYGYTF.

This clone showed up just a few times. J is TRBJ2-1 and V is TRBV7-2; 13 positions match TRBD2. The germline V gene encodes CDR1 SGHTA and CDR2 FQGNSA. This CDR3 comprises 18 residues. V lost 4 bases and J lost 0; bases outside the gene matches: 6. The CDR3 DNA reads TGTGCCAGCAGCTCGGGACTAGCGGGGCACGGCTCCTACAATGAGCAGTTCTTC. This sequence encodes CASSSGLAGHGSYNEQFF.

This clone turned up a few times. The chain recombines TRBV5-1 with TRBJ2-7, with 8 positions matching TRBD2. Germline lookup yields CDR1 SGHRS and CDR2 YFSETQ. The CDR3 is 14 amino acids. V lost 0 bases, J lost 6 bases, and 5 bases stayed unmatched. The chain's CDR3 is CASSLAPGGPEQYF. The CDR3 region has the DNA TGCGCCAGCAGCTTGGCCCCGGGGGGGCCCGAGCAGTACTTC.

A few counts support this clone. The same CDR3 can be traced to other DNA sequences in this sample. The V call is TRBV5-1, the J call TRBJ2-5; D might be TRBD2 (6 bases). Germline loops: CDR1 SGHRS, CDR2 YFSETQ. This CDR3 region has 14 residues. V lost 0 bases and J lost 3, with 9 bases in between. CDR3 in DNA: TGCGCCAGCAGCTTGGTTCCGGGAGAAGAGACCCAGTACTTC. Amino acid sequence: CASSLVPGEETQYF.

This sequence joins TRBV19 and TRBJ1-4; possibly TRBD1 for D (6 bases). This CDR3 is built from 15 residues. CDR1 is LNHDA and CDR2 is SQIVND in the germline V gene (reference sequence). Trimming shortened V by 7 bases and J by 7 bases, and 19 bases separated the two germline ends. The CDR3 nucleotides are TGTGCCAGTACCACCCCTGGGCAGGGGAGTGAAAAACTGTTTTTT. Translation gives CASTTPGQGSEKLFF.

The table lists this clone with a few counts. The chain recombines TRBV2 with TRBJ2-2; 11 bases line up with TRBD2. The CDR3 totals 16 residues. The J segment lost 4 bases and the V segment lost 6 bases, leaving 7 bases of the junction unmatched. Germline loops: CDR1 SNHLY, CDR2 FYNNEI. CDR3: CASRVGLAGGTGELFF. The DNA for the CDR3 is TGTGCCAGCAGGGTAGGCCTAGCGGGGGGCACCGGGGAGCTGTTTTTT.

This clone was seen a few times. This chain links TRBV15 with TRBJ2-5, with 11 nucleotides matching TRBD2. Trimming cost V 1 base and J 2 bases; bases outside gene matches: 6. The CDR3 is 17 residues long. Germline loops: CDR1 LNHNV, CDR2 YYDKDF (reference sequence). CDR3: CATSRGSTSGGQETQYF. CDR3 DNA sequence: TGTGCCACCAGCAGAGGGTCCACTAGCGGGGGACAAGAGACCCAGTACTTC.

This clone was observed a handful of times. The chain has TRBV27 and TRBJ1-2; maybe TRBD1 (5 bases). CDR3 length: 14 amino acids. CDR1 and CDR2 from the germline V gene are MNHEY and SMNVEV (reference sequence). V was clipped by 9 bases and J by 4 bases, with 18 bases between them. The DNA of the CDR3 is TGTGCCAGTAAGACAGAAATCGACGCCTATGGCTACACCTTC. It yields the protein CASKTEIDAYGYTF.

This chain joins TRBV2 and TRBJ1-3, with D possibly being TRBD1 (5 bases). With 5 bases removed from V and 2 bases from J, the gap between germline ends came to 13 bases. Germline CDR1 is SNHLY and CDR2 is FYNNEI. This CDR3 has 15 amino acids. This CDR3 is CASSIGQGTGNTIYF. CDR3 coding DNA: TGTGCCAGCAGTATTGGACAAGGAACTGGAAACACCATATATTTT.

J is TRBJ1-2 and V is TRBV7-2, with TRBD1 matching over 8 bases. Germline trimming cut 1 base from V and 3 bases from J; bases unmatched to any gene: 10. Germline CDR1 SGHTA, CDR2 FQGNSA. This CDR3 has 17 residues. CDR3 DNA sequence: TGTGCCAGCAGCTTAGTGGCAGGGGGCCCCCTAGACTATGGCTACACCTTC. Translated: CASSLVAGGPLDYGYTF.

This clone showed up just a few times. This chain joins TRBV6-1 and TRBJ2-3; 9 nucleotides agree with TRBD2. The CDR3 has 15 residues. Germline V gene lookup returns CDR1 MNHNS and CDR2 SASEGT. The trim removed 11 bases at V and 2 bases at J, leaving 11 bases unmatched. Here the CDR3 DNA reads TGTGCCGGAAACCGCGGGGGGGCCAACACAGATACGCAGTATTTT. Translated, it gives CAGNRGGANTDTQYF.

J is TRBJ2-3 and V is TRBV2, with D possibly matching TRBD1 (6 bases). Germline CDR1 reads SNHLY; CDR2 reads FYNNEI. The CDR3 is 15 residues long. V gave up 6 bases and J gave up 4 bases, with 17 bases separating them. The CDR3 spells CASRVQGGWADTQYF. DNA of the CDR3: TGTGCCAGCAGGGTACAGGGTGGGTGGGCAGATACGCAGTATTTT. Filled out from reference TRBV2 and TRBJ2-3, the complete variable domain reads EPEVTQTPSHQVTQMGQEVILRCVPISNHLYFYWYRQILGQKVEFLVSFYNNEISEKSEIFDDQFSVERPDGSNFTLKIRSTKLEDSAMYFCASRVQGGWADTQYFGPGTRLTVL.

The rearrangement links TRBV9 to TRBJ2-2; 8 nucleotides agree with TRBD1. Germline trimming cut 4 bases from V and 3 bases from J; bases unmatched to any gene: 5. Germline CDR1 SGDLS, CDR2 YYNGEE. CDR3 length: 15 amino acids. Here the CDR3 reads CASSSTTGDTGELFF. The CDR3 DNA sequence: TGTGCCAGCAGCTCCACGACAGGGGACACCGGGGAGCTGTTTTTT.

This clone was observed a handful of times. The gene calls are TRBV11-2 and TRBJ2-7; 10 bases match TRBD2. Unmatched junction bases numbered 14, after V lost 6 bases and J lost 0 bases. The CDR3 spans 18 residues. The germline gives CDR1 SGHAT, CDR2 FQNNGV. The CDR3 DNA sequence: TGTGCCAGCAGATCTCTAGCGGGGGCCTACTATGCCTCCTACGAGCAGTACTTC. It is translated as CASRSLAGAYYASYEQYF.

This clone occurred a few times. The V call is TRBV4-3, the J call TRBJ2-2; D is undetermined. From germline, CDR1 is LGHNA and CDR2 YSLEER. V shed 4 bases and J shed 5 bases, with 5 bases lying between them. This CDR3 has 12 residues. CDR3 in amino acids: CASSPRTGELFF. In DNA, the CDR3 is TGCGCCAGCAGCCCCAGGACCGGGGAGCTGTTTTTT.